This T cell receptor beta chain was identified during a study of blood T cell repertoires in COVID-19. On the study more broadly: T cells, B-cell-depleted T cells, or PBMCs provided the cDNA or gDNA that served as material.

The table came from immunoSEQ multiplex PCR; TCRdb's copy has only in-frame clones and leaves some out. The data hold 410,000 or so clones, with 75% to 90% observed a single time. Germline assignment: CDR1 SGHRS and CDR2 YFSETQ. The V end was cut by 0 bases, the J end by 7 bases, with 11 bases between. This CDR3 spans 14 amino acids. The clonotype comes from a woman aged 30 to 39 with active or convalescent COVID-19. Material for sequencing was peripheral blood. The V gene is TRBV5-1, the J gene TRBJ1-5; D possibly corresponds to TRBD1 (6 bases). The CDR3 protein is CASSLAGVDQPQHF. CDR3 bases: TGCGCCAGCAGCTTGGCAGGGGTAGACCAGCCCCAGCATTTT.